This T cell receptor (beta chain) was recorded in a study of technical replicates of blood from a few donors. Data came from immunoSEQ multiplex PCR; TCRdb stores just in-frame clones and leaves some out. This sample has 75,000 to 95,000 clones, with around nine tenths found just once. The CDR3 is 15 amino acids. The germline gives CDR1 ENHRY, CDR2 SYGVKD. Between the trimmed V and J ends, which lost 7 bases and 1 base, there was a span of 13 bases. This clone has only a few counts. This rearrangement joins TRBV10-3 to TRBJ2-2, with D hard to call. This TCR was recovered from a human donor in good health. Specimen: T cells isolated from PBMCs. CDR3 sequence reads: CAIKNSSLNTGELFF. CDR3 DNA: TGTGCCATCAAGAACTCATCTTTGAACACCGGGGAGCTGTTTTTT.